This T cell receptor beta chain was captured by sequencing in a study of OX40 agonist ivuxolimab in advanced cancers. Repertoires were generated with immunoSEQ multiplex PCR, while TCRdb's copy carries only in-frame clones and drops some. The sample contains tens of thousands of clones, around 89% of which appear only once. The sequencing here drew on CD4+ or CD8+ T cells sorted from blood, taken in a trial of the OX40 agonist ivuxolimab. The source of this sequence is an adult with an advanced solid tumor such as melanoma, head and neck, liver or kidney cancer.

CDR3 DNA: TGTGCCAGTAGCGGACAGTCCTCCGGGGAGCTGTTTTTT. Protein product: CASSGQSSGELFF. The chain combines TRBV19 with TRBJ2-2; a possible D gene is TRBD1 (6 bases). This CDR3 comprises 13 residues. Germline CDR1 reads LNHDA; CDR2 reads SQIVND (reference sequence). V lost 6 bases, J lost 6 bases, and 11 bases lay in between.